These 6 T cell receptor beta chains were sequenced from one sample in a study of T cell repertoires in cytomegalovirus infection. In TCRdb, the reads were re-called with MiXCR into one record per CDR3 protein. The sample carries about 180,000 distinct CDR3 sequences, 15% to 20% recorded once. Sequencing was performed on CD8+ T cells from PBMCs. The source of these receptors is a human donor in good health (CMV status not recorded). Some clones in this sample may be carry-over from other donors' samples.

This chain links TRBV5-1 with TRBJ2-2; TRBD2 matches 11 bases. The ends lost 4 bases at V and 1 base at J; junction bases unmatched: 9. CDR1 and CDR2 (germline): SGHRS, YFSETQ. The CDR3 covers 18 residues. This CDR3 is CASSQDTSGGWNTGELFF. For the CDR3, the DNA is TGCGCCAGCAGCCAGGATACTAGCGGGGGATGGAACACCGGGGAGCTGTTTTTT.

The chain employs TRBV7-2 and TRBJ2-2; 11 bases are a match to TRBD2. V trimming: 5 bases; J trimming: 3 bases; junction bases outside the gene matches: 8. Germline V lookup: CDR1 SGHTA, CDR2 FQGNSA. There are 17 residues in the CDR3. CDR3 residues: CASSPGPSGGYTGELFF. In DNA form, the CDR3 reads TGTGCCAGCAGCCCCGGTCCTAGCGGGGGGTACACCGGGGAGCTGTTTTTT.

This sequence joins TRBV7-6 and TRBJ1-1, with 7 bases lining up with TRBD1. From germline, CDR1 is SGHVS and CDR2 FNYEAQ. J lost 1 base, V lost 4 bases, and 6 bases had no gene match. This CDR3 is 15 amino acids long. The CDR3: CASSYTTGPNTEAFF. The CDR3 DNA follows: TGTGCCAGCAGCTATACGACAGGGCCGAACACTGAAGCTTTCTTT. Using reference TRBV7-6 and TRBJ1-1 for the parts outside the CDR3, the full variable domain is GAGVSQSPRYKVTKRGQDVALRCDPISGHVSLYWYRQALGQGPEFLTYFNYEAQQDKSGLPNDRFSAERPEGSISTLTIQRTEQRDSAMYRCASSYTTGPNTEAFFGQGTRLTVV.

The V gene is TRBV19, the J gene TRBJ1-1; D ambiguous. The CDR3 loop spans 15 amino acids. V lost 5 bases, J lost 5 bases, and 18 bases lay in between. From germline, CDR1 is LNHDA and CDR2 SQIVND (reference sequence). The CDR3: CASSLGGVAMTEAFF. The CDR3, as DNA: TGTGCCAGTAGTTTAGGTGGGGTGGCGATGACTGAAGCTTTCTTT. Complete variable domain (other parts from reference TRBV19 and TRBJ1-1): DGGITQSPKYLFRKEGQNVTLSCEQNLNHDAMYWYRQDPGQGLRLIYYSQIVNDFQKGDIAEGYSVSREKKESFPLTVTSAQKNPTAFYLCASSLGGVAMTEAFFGQGTRLTVV.

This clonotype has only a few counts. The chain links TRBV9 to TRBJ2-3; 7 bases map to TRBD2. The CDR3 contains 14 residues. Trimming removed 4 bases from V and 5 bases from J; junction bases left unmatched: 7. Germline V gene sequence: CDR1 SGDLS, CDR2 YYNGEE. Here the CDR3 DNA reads TGTGCCAGCAGCTTAGGACTAGGGCTAGATACGCAGTATTTT. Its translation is CASSLGLGLDTQYF.

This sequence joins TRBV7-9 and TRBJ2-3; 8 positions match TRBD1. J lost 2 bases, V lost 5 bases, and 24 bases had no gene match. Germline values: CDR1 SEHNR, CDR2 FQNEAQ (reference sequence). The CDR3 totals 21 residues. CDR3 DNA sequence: TGTGCCAGCAGCAGTAACGACCCTGGACAGGGTCAGATTGGGGCCACAGATACGCAGTATTTT. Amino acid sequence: CASSSNDPGQGQIGATDTQYF.